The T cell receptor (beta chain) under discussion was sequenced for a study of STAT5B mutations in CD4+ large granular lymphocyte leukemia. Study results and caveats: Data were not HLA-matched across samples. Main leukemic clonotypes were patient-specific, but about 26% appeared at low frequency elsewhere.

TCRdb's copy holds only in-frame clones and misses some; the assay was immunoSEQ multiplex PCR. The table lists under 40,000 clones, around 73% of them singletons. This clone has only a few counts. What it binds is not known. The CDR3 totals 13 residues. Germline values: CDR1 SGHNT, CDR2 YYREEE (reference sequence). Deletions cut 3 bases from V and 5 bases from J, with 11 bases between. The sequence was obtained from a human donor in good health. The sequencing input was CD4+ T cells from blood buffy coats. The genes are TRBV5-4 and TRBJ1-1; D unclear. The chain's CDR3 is CASSWLGGTEAFF. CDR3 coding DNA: TGTGCCAGCAGCTGGTTAGGCGGGACTGAAGCTTTCTTT.